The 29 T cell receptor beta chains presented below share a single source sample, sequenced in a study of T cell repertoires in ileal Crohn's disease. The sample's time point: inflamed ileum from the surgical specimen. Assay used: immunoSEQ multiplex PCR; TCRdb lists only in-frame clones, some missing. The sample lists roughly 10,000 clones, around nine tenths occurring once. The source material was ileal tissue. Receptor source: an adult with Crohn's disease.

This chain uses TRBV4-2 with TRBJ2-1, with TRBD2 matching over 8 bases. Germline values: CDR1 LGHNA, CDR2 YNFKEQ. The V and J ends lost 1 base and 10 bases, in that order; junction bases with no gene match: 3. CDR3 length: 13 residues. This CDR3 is CASSQGRLAEQFF. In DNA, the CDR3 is TGTGCCAGCAGCCAAGGCCGACTAGCGGAGCAGTTCTTC.

In DNA, the CDR3 is TGTGCCAGCAGCGCCTCCCAGGGATGGAGACTGTTTTTT. Amino acids: CASSASQGWRLFF. V gene TRBV2 combines with J gene TRBJ1-4; a possible D gene is TRBD1 (5 bases). Trimming took 6 bases from V and 13 from J, leaving 18 bases between them. CDR1 is SNHLY, CDR2 FYNNEI, per germline. This CDR3 has 13 amino acids.

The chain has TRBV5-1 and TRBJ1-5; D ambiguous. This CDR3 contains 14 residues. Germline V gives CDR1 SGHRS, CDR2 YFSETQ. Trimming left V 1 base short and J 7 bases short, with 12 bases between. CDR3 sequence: CASSLNDPGQPQHF. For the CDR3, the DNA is TGCGCCAGCAGCTTGAACGACCCTGGACAGCCCCAGCATTTT.

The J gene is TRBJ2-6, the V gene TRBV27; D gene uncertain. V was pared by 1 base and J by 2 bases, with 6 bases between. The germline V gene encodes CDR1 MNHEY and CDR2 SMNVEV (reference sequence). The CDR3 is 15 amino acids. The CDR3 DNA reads TGTGCCAGCAGTTTATGGGGTGCTGGGGCCAACGTCCTGACTTTC. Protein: CASSLWGAGANVLTF.

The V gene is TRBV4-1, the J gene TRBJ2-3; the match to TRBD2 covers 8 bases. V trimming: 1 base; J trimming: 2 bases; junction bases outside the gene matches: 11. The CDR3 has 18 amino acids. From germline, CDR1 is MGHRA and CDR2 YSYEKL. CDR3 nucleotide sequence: TGCGCCAGCAGCCAAGCCTCCGGGGCGGGGGGACTCACAGATACGCAGTATTTT. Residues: CASSQASGAGGLTDTQYF.

The CDR3 spells CASSSGMGSLSSYNEQFF. CDR3 coding DNA: TGTGCCAGCAGTTCGGGGATGGGATCCCTGAGCTCCTACAATGAGCAGTTCTTC. V is TRBV7-9 and J is TRBJ2-1; possibly TRBD2 for D (5 bases). Trimming took 6 bases from V and 0 from J, leaving 21 bases between them. This CDR3 spans 18 amino acids. The germline CDR1 and CDR2 sequences are SEHNR and FQNEAQ (reference sequence).

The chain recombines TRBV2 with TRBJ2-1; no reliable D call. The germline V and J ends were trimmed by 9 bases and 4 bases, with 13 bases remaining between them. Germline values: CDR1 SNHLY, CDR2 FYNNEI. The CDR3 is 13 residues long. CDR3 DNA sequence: TGTGCCAGTAGTTCAAACGGTTACAATGAGCAGTTCTTC. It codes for CASSSNGYNEQFF.

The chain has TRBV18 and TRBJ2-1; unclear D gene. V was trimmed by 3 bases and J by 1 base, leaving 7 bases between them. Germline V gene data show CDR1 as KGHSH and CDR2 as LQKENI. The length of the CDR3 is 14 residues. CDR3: CASSPQQSYNEQFF. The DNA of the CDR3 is TGTGCCAGCTCACCGCAGCAGTCCTACAATGAGCAGTTCTTC.

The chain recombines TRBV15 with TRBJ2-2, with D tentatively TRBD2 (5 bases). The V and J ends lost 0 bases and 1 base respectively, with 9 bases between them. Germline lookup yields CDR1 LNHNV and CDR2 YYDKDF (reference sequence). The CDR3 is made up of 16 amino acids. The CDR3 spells CATSRDLEGNTGELFF. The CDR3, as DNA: TGTGCCACCAGCAGAGATTTAGAGGGGAACACCGGGGAGCTGTTTTTT.

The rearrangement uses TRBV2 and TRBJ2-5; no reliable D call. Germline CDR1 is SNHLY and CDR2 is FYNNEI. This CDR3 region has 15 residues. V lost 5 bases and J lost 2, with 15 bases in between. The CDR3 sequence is CASSTYQVRQETQYF. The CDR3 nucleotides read TGTGCCAGCAGTACCTATCAGGTAAGGCAAGAGACCCAGTACTTC.

Here the CDR3 DNA reads TGTGCCAGCAGCCGAGGACAGACAGACTATGGCTACACCTTC. Residues: CASSRGQTDYGYTF. The chain employs TRBV7-9 and TRBJ1-2, with TRBD1 as a possible D gene (6 bases). V lost 5 bases to trimming and J lost 3 bases, with 13 bases between them. Germline assignment: CDR1 SEHNR and CDR2 FQNEAQ (reference sequence). This CDR3 spans 14 amino acids.

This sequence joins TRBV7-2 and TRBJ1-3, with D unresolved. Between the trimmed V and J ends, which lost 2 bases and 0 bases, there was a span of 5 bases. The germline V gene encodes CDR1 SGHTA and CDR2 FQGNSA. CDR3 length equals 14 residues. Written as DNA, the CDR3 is TGTGCCAGCAGCTTACCGTCCTCTGGAAACACCATATATTTT. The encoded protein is CASSLPSSGNTIYF. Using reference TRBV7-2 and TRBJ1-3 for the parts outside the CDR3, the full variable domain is GAGVSQSPSNKVTEKGKDVELRCDPISGHTALYWYRQSLGQGLEFLIYFQGNSAPDKSGLPSDRFSAERTGGSVSTLTIQRTQQEDSAVYLCASSLPSSGNTIYFGEGSWLTVV.

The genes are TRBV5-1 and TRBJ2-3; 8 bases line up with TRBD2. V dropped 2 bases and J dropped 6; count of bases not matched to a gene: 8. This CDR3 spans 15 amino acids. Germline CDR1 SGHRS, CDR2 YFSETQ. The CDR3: CASSFSGTTGDTQYF. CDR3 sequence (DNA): TGCGCCAGCAGCTTTAGCGGGACGACCGGTGATACGCAGTATTTT.

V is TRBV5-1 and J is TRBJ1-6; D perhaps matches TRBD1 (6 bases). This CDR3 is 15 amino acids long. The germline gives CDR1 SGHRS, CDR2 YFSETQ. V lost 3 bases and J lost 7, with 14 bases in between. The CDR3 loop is CASSSLQGGNSPLHF. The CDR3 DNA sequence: TGCGCCAGCAGCTCCCTTCAAGGGGGGAATTCACCCCTCCACTTT.

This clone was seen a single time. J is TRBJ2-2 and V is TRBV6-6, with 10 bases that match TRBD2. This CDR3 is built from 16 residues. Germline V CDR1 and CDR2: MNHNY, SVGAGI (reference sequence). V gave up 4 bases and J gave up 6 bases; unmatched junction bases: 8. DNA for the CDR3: TGTGCCAGCAGTTCCCCTAGCGGGGGACGCCCCGGGGAGCTGTTTTTT. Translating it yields CASSSPSGGRPGELFF.

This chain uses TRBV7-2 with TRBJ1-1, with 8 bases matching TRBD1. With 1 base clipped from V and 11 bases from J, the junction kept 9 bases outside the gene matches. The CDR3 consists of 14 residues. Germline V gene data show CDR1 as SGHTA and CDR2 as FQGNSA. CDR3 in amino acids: CASSLGGLRQGAFF. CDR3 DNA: TGTGCCAGCAGCTTAGGAGGTTTGCGACAGGGGGCTTTCTTT.

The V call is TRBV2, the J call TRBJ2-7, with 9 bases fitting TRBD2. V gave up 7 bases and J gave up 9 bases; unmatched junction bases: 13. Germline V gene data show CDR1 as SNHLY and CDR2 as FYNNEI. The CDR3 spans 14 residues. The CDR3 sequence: CASIPGLASLGQYV. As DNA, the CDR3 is TGTGCCAGCATACCGGGACTAGCTTCTTTAGGGCAGTACGTC.

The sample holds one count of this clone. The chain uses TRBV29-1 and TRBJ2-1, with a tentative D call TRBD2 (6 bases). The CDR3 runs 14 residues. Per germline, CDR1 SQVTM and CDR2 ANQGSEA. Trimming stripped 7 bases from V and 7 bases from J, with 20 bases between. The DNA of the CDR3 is TGCAGCGCCGCTCTGGGGAGGATTGGGAATGAGCAGTTCTTC. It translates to CSAALGRIGNEQFF.

The CDR3 protein is CASLPQIGFNTGELFF. In DNA form, the CDR3 reads TGTGCCAGTCTCCCTCAGATCGGGTTTAACACCGGGGAGCTGTTTTTT. The chain employs TRBV19 and TRBJ2-2; D unresolved. V dropped 8 bases and J dropped 2 bases, with 18 bases sitting between them. The germline gives CDR1 LNHDA, CDR2 SQIVND (reference sequence). The CDR3 spans 16 residues.

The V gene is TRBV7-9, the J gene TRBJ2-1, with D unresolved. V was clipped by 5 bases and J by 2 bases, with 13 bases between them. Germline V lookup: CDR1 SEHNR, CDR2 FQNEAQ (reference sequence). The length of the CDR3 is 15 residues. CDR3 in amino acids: CASSPTALTYNEQFF. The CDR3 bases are TGTGCCAGCAGCCCAACCGCATTAACCTACAATGAGCAGTTCTTC.

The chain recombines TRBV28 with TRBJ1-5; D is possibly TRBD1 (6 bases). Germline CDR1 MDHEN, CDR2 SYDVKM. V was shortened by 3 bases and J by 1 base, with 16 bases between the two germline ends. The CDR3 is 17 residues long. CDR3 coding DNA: TGTGCCAGCAGTTTCTTGGGGGCGGGAGGGAGCAATCAGCCCCAGCATTTT. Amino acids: CASSFLGAGGSNQPQHF.

CDR3 amino acids: CASSVDRARGTGELFF. The CDR3 nucleotides read TGTGCCAGCAGTGTGGACAGGGCAAGAGGCACCGGGGAGCTGTTTTTT. The chain is built from TRBV6-1 and TRBJ2-2; 8 bases are shared with TRBD1. V trimming: 4 bases; J trimming: 4 bases; junction bases outside the gene matches: 8. This CDR3 region has 16 residues. Germline V gives CDR1 MNHNS, CDR2 SASEGT.

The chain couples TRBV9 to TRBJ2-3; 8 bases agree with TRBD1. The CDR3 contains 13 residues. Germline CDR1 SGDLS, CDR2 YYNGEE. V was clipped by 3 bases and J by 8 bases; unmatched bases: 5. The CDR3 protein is CASSGGTGTTQYF. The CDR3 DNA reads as TGTGCCAGCAGCGGGGGGACAGGTACTACGCAGTATTTT. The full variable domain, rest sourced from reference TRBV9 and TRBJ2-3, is DSGVTQTPKHLITATGQRVTLRCSPRSGDLSVYWYQQSLDQGLQFLIQYYNGEERAKGNILERFSAQQFPDLHSELNLSSLELGDSALYFCASSGGTGTTQYFGPGTRLTVL.

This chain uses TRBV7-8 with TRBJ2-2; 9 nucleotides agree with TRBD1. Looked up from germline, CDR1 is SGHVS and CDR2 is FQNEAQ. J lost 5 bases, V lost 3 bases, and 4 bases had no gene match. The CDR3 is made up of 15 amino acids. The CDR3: CASSLGQGSTGELFF. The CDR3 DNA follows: TGTGCCAGCAGCTTGGGACAGGGTAGTACCGGGGAGCTGTTTTTT.

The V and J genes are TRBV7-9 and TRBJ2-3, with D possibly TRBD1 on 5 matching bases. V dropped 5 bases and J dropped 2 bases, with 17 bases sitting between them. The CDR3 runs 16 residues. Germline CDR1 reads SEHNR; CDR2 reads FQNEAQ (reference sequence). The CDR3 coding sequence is TGTGCCAGCAGCCCTAGGGGCACCGGCCCCACAGATACGCAGTATTTT. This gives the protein CASSPRGTGPTDTQYF.

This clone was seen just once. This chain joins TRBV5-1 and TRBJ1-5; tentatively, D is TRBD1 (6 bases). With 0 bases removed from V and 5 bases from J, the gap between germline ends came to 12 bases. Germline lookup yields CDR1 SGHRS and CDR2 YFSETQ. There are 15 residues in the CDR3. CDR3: CASSLGTAPDQPQHF. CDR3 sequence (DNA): TGCGCCAGCAGCTTGGGGACAGCCCCGGATCAGCCCCAGCATTTT. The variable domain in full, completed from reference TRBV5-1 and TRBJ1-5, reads KAGVTQTPRYLIKTRGQQVTLSCSPISGHRSVSWYQQTPGQGLQFLFEYFSETQRNKGNFPGRFSGRQFSNSRSEMNVSTLELGDSALYLCASSLGTAPDQPQHFGDGTRLSIL.

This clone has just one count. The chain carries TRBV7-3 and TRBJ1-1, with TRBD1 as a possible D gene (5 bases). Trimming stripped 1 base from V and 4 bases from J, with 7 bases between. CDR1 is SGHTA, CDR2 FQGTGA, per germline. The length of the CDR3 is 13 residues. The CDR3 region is CASSLNRLTEAFF. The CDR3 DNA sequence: TGTGCCAGCAGCTTAAACAGGCTCACTGAAGCTTTCTTT.

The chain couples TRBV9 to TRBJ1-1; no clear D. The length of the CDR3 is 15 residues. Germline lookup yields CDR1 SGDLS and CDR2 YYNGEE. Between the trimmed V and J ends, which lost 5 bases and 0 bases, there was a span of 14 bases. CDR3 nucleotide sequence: TGTGCCAGCAGGATAGGGCTTACGGTGAACACTGAAGCTTTCTTT. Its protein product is CASRIGLTVNTEAFF.

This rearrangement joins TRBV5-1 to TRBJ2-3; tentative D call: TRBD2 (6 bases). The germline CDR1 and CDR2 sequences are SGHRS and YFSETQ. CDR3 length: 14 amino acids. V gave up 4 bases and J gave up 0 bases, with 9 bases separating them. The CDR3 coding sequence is TGCGCCAGCAGCGCTAGCGATAGCACAGATACGCAGTATTTT. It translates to CASSASDSTDTQYF.